A selection of T cell receptor beta chains follows, all from one sample in a study of OX40 agonist ivuxolimab in advanced cancers. Produced via immunoSEQ multiplex PCR; TCRdb's table is partial and in-frame only. The table records around 74,000 clones, under 90% of them present only once. The sample consisted of CD4+ or CD8+ T cells sorted from blood, taken in a trial of the OX40 agonist ivuxolimab. Source of these receptors: an adult with an advanced solid tumor such as melanoma, head and neck, liver or kidney cancer. Each CDR3 is given with its conserved first and last residue.

v_gene,j_gene,CDR3aa
TRBV4-1,TRBJ2-3,CASSPSGSDGGDTQYF
TRBV18,TRBJ2-2,CASSFPSLATGELFF
TRBV7-8,TRBJ1-1,CASSSRRGPFEAFF
TRBV2,TRBJ2-6,CASSDSGANVLTF
TRBV30,TRBJ1-3,CARDSSGNTIYF
TRBV6-6,TRBJ2-3,CASSPKPGQRTDTQYF
TRBV12-1,TRBJ2-1,CARWTYSEDEQFF
TRBV9,TRBJ2-1,CASSVGTGDYNEQFF
TRBV30,TRBJ1-1,CAWSSKITGENTEAFF
TRBV5-1,TRBJ1-4,CASSSGHRGWEKLFF
TRBV5-4,TRBJ2-1,CASSPGRDRVVNEQFF
TRBV10-3,TRBJ2-1,CAISEFASGIWVNEQFF
TRBV10-3,TRBJ1-3,CAITLDSGGNTIYF
TRBV5-6,TRBJ2-1,CASSTTGFGSYNEQFF
TRBV4-1,TRBJ2-1,CASSQRMGSTGVGEQFF
TRBV6-1,TRBJ1-1,CASSEAGTNKEAFF
TRBV6-1,TRBJ2-7,CASSEGRGLAGVSYEQYF
TRBV4-1,TRBJ1-6,CASSQDVDSPLHF
TRBV5-1,TRBJ1-4,CASSLGQDNEKLFF
TRBV5-1,TRBJ2-2,CASSLRGDANGELFF
TRBV10-2,TRBJ1-1,CASSLGQGATEAFF
TRBV28,TRBJ2-7,CASSLPQTYEQYF
TRBV5-4,TRBJ2-1,CASSLRRGDNEQFF
TRBV19,TRBJ1-1,CASSSNRGRRRETEAFF
TRBV28,TRBJ1-2,CASSYTQDSYGYTF
TRBV25-1,TRBJ2-1,CASSDSRVSYNEQFF
TRBV30,TRBJ2-4,CAWTSGPSGSAKNIQYF
TRBV19,TRBJ1-1,CASRPGLMNTEAFF
TRBV6-1,TRBJ1-2,CASSEISSPSGYTF
TRBV19,TRBJ1-5,CASIGTGRGLVQPQHF
TRBV25-1,TRBJ1-3,CASRQGIGNTIYF
TRBV5-8,TRBJ1-2,CASSLVGRYSNYGYTF
TRBV28,TRBJ1-1,CASSSYRQGGTEAFF
TRBV28,TRBJ2-5,CASSLYGTSGGAQYF
TRBV15,TRBJ1-2,CATSRGQGARTNYGYTF
TRBV28,.,CASDEAGGHEQYF
TRBV5-1,TRBJ1-4,CASSLTGPGEKLFF
TRBV5-1,TRBJ1-1,CASSLDDNTEAFF
TRBV11-2,TRBJ2-5,CASSSVETQYF
TRBV5-1,TRBJ1-2,CASSSIAPNYGYTF
TRBV28,TRBJ2-1,CASSLRTRYNEQFF
TRBV2,TRBJ1-6,CASSARDSSSPLHF
TRBV5-1,TRBJ1-1,CASSLDGTNTEAFF
TRBV5-4,TRBJ2-7,CASSLLGAEQYF
TRBV7-2,TRBJ1-4,CASSLVGNTNEKLFF
TRBV4-1,TRBJ2-7,CASSRDRAGPGEQYF
TRBV5-1,TRBJ2-5,CASSPGLAGIQETQYF
TRBV28,TRBJ1-5,CAILGSPSSWQPQHF
TRBV10-3,TRBJ1-5,CAIKASPHQPQHF
TRBV7-9,TRBJ2-3,CASSLWQGWAADTQYF
TRBV11-2,TRBJ2-1,CASSRDSSSYNEQFF
TRBV6-6,TRBJ2-3,CASSYSAGGPGTQYF
TRBV5-1,TRBJ2-7,CASSLASRGDEQYF
TRBV11-2,TRBJ2-3,CASTQPLAGVDTQYF
TRBV5-1,TRBJ1-6,CASSSGTPAGNSPLHF
TRBV30,TRBJ1-1,CAWSSHLGTEAFF
TRBV29-1,TRBJ2-7,CNVVRGWHEQYF
TRBV2,TRBJ1-1,CASSLDFNTEAFF
TRBV5-4,TRBJ1-1,CASSLPGTLNTEAFF
TRBV7-8,TRBJ1-1,CASSGLLDTEAFF